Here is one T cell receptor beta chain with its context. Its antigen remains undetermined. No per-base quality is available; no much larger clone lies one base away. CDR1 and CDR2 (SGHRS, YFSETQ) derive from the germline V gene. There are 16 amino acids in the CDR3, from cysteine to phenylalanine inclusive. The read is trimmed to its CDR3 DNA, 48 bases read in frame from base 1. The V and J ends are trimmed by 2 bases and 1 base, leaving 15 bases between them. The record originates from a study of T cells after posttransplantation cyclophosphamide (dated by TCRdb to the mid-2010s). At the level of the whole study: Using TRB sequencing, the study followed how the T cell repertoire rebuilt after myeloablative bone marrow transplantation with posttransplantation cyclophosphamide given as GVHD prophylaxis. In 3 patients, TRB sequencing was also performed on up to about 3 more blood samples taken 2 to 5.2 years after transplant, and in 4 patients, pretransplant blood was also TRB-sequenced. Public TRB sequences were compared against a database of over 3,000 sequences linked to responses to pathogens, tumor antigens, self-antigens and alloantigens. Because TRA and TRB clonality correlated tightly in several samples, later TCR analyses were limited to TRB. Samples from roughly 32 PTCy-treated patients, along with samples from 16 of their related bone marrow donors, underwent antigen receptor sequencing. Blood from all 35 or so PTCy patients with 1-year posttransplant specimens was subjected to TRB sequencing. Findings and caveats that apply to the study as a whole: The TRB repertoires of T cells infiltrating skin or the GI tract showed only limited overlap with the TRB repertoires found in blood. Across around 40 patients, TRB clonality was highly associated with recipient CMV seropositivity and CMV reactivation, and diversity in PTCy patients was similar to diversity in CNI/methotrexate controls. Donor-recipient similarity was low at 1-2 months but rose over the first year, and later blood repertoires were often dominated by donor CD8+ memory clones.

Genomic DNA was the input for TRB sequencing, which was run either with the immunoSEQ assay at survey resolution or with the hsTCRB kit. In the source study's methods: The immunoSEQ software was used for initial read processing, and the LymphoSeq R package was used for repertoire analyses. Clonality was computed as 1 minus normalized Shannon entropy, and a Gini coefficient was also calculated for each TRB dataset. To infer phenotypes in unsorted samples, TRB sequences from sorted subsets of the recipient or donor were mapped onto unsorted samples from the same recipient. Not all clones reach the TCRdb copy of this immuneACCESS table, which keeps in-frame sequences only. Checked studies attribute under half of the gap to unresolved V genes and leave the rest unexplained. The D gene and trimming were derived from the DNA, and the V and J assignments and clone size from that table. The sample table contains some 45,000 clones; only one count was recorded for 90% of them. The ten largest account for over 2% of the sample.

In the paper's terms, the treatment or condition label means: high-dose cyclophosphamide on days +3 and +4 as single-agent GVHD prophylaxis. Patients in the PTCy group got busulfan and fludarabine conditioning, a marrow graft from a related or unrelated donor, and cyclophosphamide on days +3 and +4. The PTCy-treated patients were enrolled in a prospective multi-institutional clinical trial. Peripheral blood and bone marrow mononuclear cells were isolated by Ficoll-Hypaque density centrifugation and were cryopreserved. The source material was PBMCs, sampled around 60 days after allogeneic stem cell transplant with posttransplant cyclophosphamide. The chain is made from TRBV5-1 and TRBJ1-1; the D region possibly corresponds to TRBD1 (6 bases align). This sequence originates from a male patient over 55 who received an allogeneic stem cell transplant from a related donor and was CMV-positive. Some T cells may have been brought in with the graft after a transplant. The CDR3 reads CASSLFGMDRNTEAFF. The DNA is TGCGCCAGCAGCTTATTCGGCATGGACAGGAACACTGAAGCTTTCTTT.